The rows below give T cell receptor beta chains drawn from one sample of a study of shared clonotypes between healthy human individuals. Profiling relied on immunoSEQ multiplex PCR, and the TCRdb table lists in-frame clones only, not all of them. The top ten clones hold 0.1% to 0.15% of a sample with millions of clones, 90% to 95% of them seen once. Input material: naive CD4+ T cells sorted from blood. All receptors come from a man between 18 and 35 years old in good health. The CDR3 runs from the conserved cysteine through the conserved F or W. Each record gives: V gene, D gene, J gene, clone size, CDR3 protein, CDR3 DNA. The D gene is left open where the match is weak. Rows may omit the clone size; those that give it use once, few, many or a size class.

V gene: TRBV28; D gene: -; J gene: TRBJ1-4; clone size: -; CDR3 protein: CASRTGGSNEKLFF; CDR3 DNA: TGTGCCAGCAGGACGGGGGGGTCTAATGAAAAACTGTTTTTT
V gene: TRBV5-6; D gene: -; J gene: TRBJ2-1; clone size: -; CDR3 protein: CASSLGPGRYGSYNEQFF; CDR3 DNA: TGTGCCAGCAGCTTGGGGCCAGGGCGATACGGCTCCTACAATGAGCAGTTCTTC
V gene: TRBV5-1; D gene: TRBD2; J gene: TRBJ2-5; clone size: once; CDR3 protein: CASSLGTSGTQETQYF; CDR3 DNA: TGCGCCAGCAGCCTCGGGACTAGCGGCACGCAAGAGACCCAGTACTTC
V gene: TRBV2; D gene: -; J gene: TRBJ2-7; clone size: -; CDR3 protein: CASSDQGGPYEQYF; CDR3 DNA: TGTGCCAGCAGTGATCAAGGGGGGCCCTACGAGCAGTACTTC
V gene: TRBV6-6; D gene: TRBD1; J gene: TRBJ1-1; clone size: -; CDR3 protein: CASSFRQGNTEAFF; CDR3 DNA: TGTGCCAGCAGTTTCCGACAGGGCAACACTGAAGCTTTCTTT
V gene: TRBV6-1; D gene: -; J gene: TRBJ2-7; clone size: once; CDR3 protein: CASSEALRGDEQYF; CDR3 DNA: TGTGCCAGCAGTGAAGCCCTCCGTGGGGACGAGCAGTACTTC
V gene: TRBV6-1; D gene: -; J gene: TRBJ1-1; clone size: -; CDR3 protein: CASSESLNTEAFF; CDR3 DNA: TGTGCCAGCAGTGAATCTCTGAACACTGAAGCTTTCTTT
V gene: TRBV28; D gene: -; J gene: TRBJ2-2; clone size: -; CDR3 protein: CASSLPQGNTGELFF; CDR3 DNA: TGTGCCAGCAGTTTACCCCAGGGGAACACCGGGGAGCTGTTTTTT
V gene: TRBV7-2; D gene: -; J gene: TRBJ2-7; clone size: -; CDR3 protein: CASSLVVRQKQYF; CDR3 DNA: TGTGCCAGCAGCTTAGTCGTCCGACAGAAACAGTACTTC
V gene: TRBV10-2; D gene: -; J gene: TRBJ2-3; clone size: -; CDR3 protein: CASSESKKGSPDTQYF; CDR3 DNA: TGCGCCAGCAGTGAGTCGAAGAAGGGGAGCCCAGATACGCAGTATTTT
V gene: TRBV6-5; D gene: TRBD1; J gene: TRBJ2-1; clone size: -; CDR3 protein: CASSYSRGREQFF; CDR3 DNA: TGTGCCAGCAGTTACTCCAGGGGGCGGGAGCAGTTCTTC
V gene: TRBV9; D gene: TRBD1; J gene: TRBJ2-2; clone size: -; CDR3 protein: CASSQNQGVAGELFF; CDR3 DNA: TGTGCCAGCAGCCAAAATCAGGGGGTGGCCGGGGAGCTGTTTTTT
V gene: TRBV12-5; D gene: -; J gene: TRBJ1-5; clone size: -; CDR3 protein: CASAQAGPQHF; CDR3 DNA: TGTGCTAGTGCTCAGGCAGGACCCCAGCATTTT
V gene: TRBV11-3; D gene: TRBD2; J gene: TRBJ2-1; clone size: -; CDR3 protein: CASSTYGTSLFF; CDR3 DNA: TGTGCCAGCAGCACCTATGGGACTAGCTTGTTCTTC
V gene: TRBV2; D gene: -; J gene: TRBJ1-2; clone size: -; CDR3 protein: CASSDAGSLGYTF; CDR3 DNA: TGTGCCAGCAGTGACGCAGGTTCCTTGGGCTACACCTTC
V gene: TRBV5-4; D gene: TRBD1; J gene: TRBJ2-5; clone size: -; CDR3 protein: CASSRGQGETQYF; CDR3 DNA: TGTGCCAGCAGCCGGGGACAGGGGGAGACCCAGTACTTC
V gene: TRBV6-5; D gene: TRBD2; J gene: TRBJ2-7; clone size: -; CDR3 protein: CASSRSGSSYEQYF; CDR3 DNA: TGTGCCAGCAGTCGGAGCGGGAGCTCCTACGAGCAGTACTTC
V gene: TRBV4-1; D gene: TRBD2; J gene: TRBJ2-1; clone size: once; CDR3 protein: CASSGSLAGGPRNEQFF; CDR3 DNA: TGCGCCAGCAGCGGGAGCCTAGCGGGGGGGCCTCGTAATGAGCAGTTCTTC
V gene: TRBV4-1; D gene: TRBD1; J gene: TRBJ1-2; clone size: -; CDR3 protein: CASSQGETGKDYGYTF; CDR3 DNA: TGCGCCAGCAGCCAAGGGGAGACAGGGAAGGACTATGGCTACACCTTC
V gene: TRBV4-2; D gene: TRBD2; J gene: TRBJ2-7; clone size: -; CDR3 protein: CASSRSGGLTYEQYF; CDR3 DNA: TGTGCCAGCAGTCGAAGCGGGGGCCTTACCTACGAGCAGTACTTC
V gene: TRBV9; D gene: -; J gene: TRBJ1-6; clone size: -; CDR3 protein: CASSVDPGTQYNSPLHF; CDR3 DNA: TGTGCCAGCAGCGTAGATCCAGGGACCCAATATAATTCACCCCTCCACTTT
V gene: TRBV7-9; D gene: -; J gene: TRBJ1-4; clone size: -; CDR3 protein: CASSLKGNEKLFF; CDR3 DNA: TGTGCCAGCAGCTTAAAAGGGAATGAAAAACTGTTTTTT
V gene: TRBV6-5; D gene: -; J gene: TRBJ2-1; clone size: -; CDR3 protein: CASSYLDNEQFF; CDR3 DNA: TGTGCCAGCAGTTACCTGGACAATGAGCAGTTCTTC
V gene: TRBV4-1; D gene: TRBD2; J gene: TRBJ2-7; clone size: -; CDR3 protein: CASSQGNSGGHTYEQYF; CDR3 DNA: TGCGCCAGCAGCCAAGGGAATAGCGGGGGGCACACCTACGAGCAGTACTTC
V gene: TRBV6-5; D gene: -; J gene: TRBJ1-1; clone size: once; CDR3 protein: CASSPVAGQVEAFF; CDR3 DNA: TGTGCCAGCAGTCCGGTCGCCGGGCAGGTCGAAGCTTTCTTT
V gene: TRBV7-2; D gene: -; J gene: TRBJ2-7; clone size: -; CDR3 protein: CASTQGLATSYEQYF; CDR3 DNA: TGTGCCAGCACCCAGGGTCTAGCTACTTCCTACGAGCAGTACTTC
V gene: TRBV7-9; D gene: -; J gene: TRBJ1-1; clone size: -; CDR3 protein: CASSLGDYPAEAFF; CDR3 DNA: TGTGCCAGCAGCCTAGGAGACTATCCCGCTGAAGCTTTCTTT
V gene: TRBV19; D gene: -; J gene: TRBJ2-4; clone size: -; CDR3 protein: CASSTQGLRYF; CDR3 DNA: TGTGCCAGTAGTACACAGGGCCTGCGGTACTTC
V gene: TRBV30; D gene: -; J gene: TRBJ1-1; clone size: -; CDR3 protein: CAWGFSAGTEAFF; CDR3 DNA: TGTGCCTGGGGTTTCTCGGCGGGCACTGAAGCTTTCTTT
V gene: TRBV4-1; D gene: -; J gene: TRBJ2-7; clone size: -; CDR3 protein: CASSQDQEGGYEQYF; CDR3 DNA: TGCGCCAGCAGCCAAGATCAGGAGGGTGGCTACGAGCAGTACTTC
V gene: TRBV14; D gene: -; J gene: TRBJ1-3; clone size: -; CDR3 protein: CASSQAGSGNTIYF; CDR3 DNA: TGTGCCAGCAGCCAAGCGGGTTCCGGAAACACCATATATTTT
V gene: TRBV6-1; D gene: -; J gene: TRBJ1-3; clone size: -; CDR3 protein: CASRGLHLSGNTIYF; CDR3 DNA: TGTGCCAGCAGGGGACTGCACCTCTCTGGAAACACCATATATTTT
V gene: TRBV5-1; D gene: -; J gene: TRBJ2-5; clone size: -; CDR3 protein: CASSRREETQYF; CDR3 DNA: TGCGCCAGCAGCCGCCGCGAGGAGACCCAGTACTTC
V gene: TRBV2; D gene: -; J gene: TRBJ2-7; clone size: -; CDR3 protein: CASSEVWKQYF; CDR3 DNA: TGTGCCAGCAGTGAGGTCTGGAAGCAGTACTTC
V gene: TRBV5-4; D gene: -; J gene: TRBJ1-3; clone size: -; CDR3 protein: CASSSGTSNSGNTIYF; CDR3 DNA: TGTGCCAGCAGCTCGGGGACGAGCAACTCTGGAAACACCATATATTTT
V gene: TRBV5-1; D gene: TRBD1; J gene: TRBJ1-1; clone size: -; CDR3 protein: CASSARQGLNTEAFF; CDR3 DNA: TGCGCCAGCAGCGCCCGACAGGGGTTGAACACTGAAGCTTTCTTT
V gene: TRBV7-9; D gene: TRBD2; J gene: TRBJ2-7; clone size: -; CDR3 protein: CASSTGLAGDYEQYF; CDR3 DNA: TGTGCCAGCAGCACCGGACTAGCGGGGGACTACGAGCAGTACTTC
V gene: TRBV30; D gene: -; J gene: TRBJ2-4; clone size: -; CDR3 protein: CAWSGGPKNIQYF; CDR3 DNA: TGTGCCTGGAGTGGGGGGCCCAAAAACATTCAGTACTTC
V gene: TRBV5-1; D gene: -; J gene: TRBJ1-1; clone size: -; CDR3 protein: CASHPSRAGDTEAFF; CDR3 DNA: TGCGCCAGCCACCCAAGCAGGGCGGGCGACACTGAAGCTTTCTTT
V gene: TRBV5-4; D gene: -; J gene: TRBJ2-5; clone size: -; CDR3 protein: CASSRGKQEETQYF; CDR3 DNA: TGTGCCAGCAGCCGGGGCAAGCAAGAAGAGACCCAGTACTTC
V gene: TRBV7-9; D gene: -; J gene: TRBJ1-1; clone size: -; CDR3 protein: CASEGARTEAFF; CDR3 DNA: TGTGCCAGCGAAGGGGCGAGGACTGAAGCTTTCTTT
V gene: TRBV27; D gene: -; J gene: TRBJ1-3; clone size: -; CDR3 protein: CASSPPGGNGNWRAGNTIYF; CDR3 DNA: TGTGCCAGCAGTCCCCCCGGCGGGAACGGAAATTGGAGGGCTGGAAACACCATATATTTT
V gene: TRBV28; D gene: -; J gene: TRBJ2-7; clone size: few; CDR3 protein: CASSFTYEQYF; CDR3 DNA: TGTGCCAGCAGTTTCACGTACGAGCAGTACTTC
V gene: TRBV18; D gene: -; J gene: TRBJ2-2; clone size: -; CDR3 protein: CASSPGALNTGELFF; CDR3 DNA: TGTGCCAGCTCACCAGGCGCCCTGAACACCGGGGAGCTGTTTTTT
V gene: TRBV6-1; D gene: -; J gene: TRBJ2-1; clone size: -; CDR3 protein: CASSEFEGRIYHEQFF; CDR3 DNA: TGTGCCAGCAGTGAATTTGAGGGAAGGATTTATCATGAGCAGTTCTTC
V gene: TRBV11-3; D gene: TRBD2; J gene: TRBJ2-3; clone size: -; CDR3 protein: CASSSGLAGTDTQYF; CDR3 DNA: TGTGCCAGCAGCTCGGGACTAGCGGGCACAGATACGCAGTATTTT
V gene: TRBV7-9; D gene: TRBD1; J gene: TRBJ1-5; clone size: once; CDR3 protein: CASSLGQGLNQPQHF; CDR3 DNA: TGTGCCAGCAGCTTAGGACAGGGGTTAAATCAGCCCCAGCATTTT
V gene: TRBV10-3; D gene: -; J gene: TRBJ1-2; clone size: -; CDR3 protein: CAISESTGAGYTF; CDR3 DNA: TGTGCCATCAGTGAGTCGACGGGGGCTGGCTACACCTTC
V gene: TRBV28; D gene: -; J gene: TRBJ2-7; clone size: -; CDR3 protein: CASMSGSYEQYF; CDR3 DNA: TGTGCCAGCATGTCAGGGTCCTACGAGCAGTACTTC
V gene: TRBV7-9; D gene: -; J gene: TRBJ2-7; clone size: -; CDR3 protein: CASSLEGLRSYEQYF; CDR3 DNA: TGTGCCAGCAGCTTAGAGGGACTCAGATCCTACGAGCAGTACTTC
V gene: TRBV6-5; D gene: TRBD1; J gene: TRBJ2-7; clone size: -; CDR3 protein: CASSRDRAHEQYF; CDR3 DNA: TGTGCCAGCAGCCGTGACAGGGCCCACGAGCAGTACTTC
V gene: TRBV6-5; D gene: TRBD1; J gene: TRBJ1-1; clone size: -; CDR3 protein: CASSDPRGRSEAFF; CDR3 DNA: TGTGCCAGCAGTGACCCCAGGGGGCGGTCTGAAGCTTTCTTT
V gene: TRBV30; D gene: -; J gene: TRBJ1-6; clone size: -; CDR3 protein: CAWSPGGSGSPLHF; CDR3 DNA: TGTGCCTGGAGTCCTGGGGGGTCGGGTTCACCCCTCCACTTT
V gene: TRBV7-2; D gene: -; J gene: TRBJ2-3; clone size: -; CDR3 protein: CASSPLGADTQYF; CDR3 DNA: TGTGCCAGCAGCCCCCTCGGGGCCGATACGCAGTATTTT
V gene: TRBV4-1; D gene: -; J gene: TRBJ1-5; clone size: once; CDR3 protein: CASSQERNQPQHF; CDR3 DNA: TGCGCCAGCAGCCAAGAGAGGAATCAGCCCCAGCATTTT
V gene: TRBV29-1; D gene: TRBD1; J gene: TRBJ1-1; clone size: -; CDR3 protein: CSAYDRGNTEAFF; CDR3 DNA: TGCAGCGCGTATGACAGGGGGAACACTGAAGCTTTCTTT
V gene: TRBV4-1; D gene: TRBD2; J gene: TRBJ2-1; clone size: -; CDR3 protein: CASSPSGRAGGRNEQFF; CDR3 DNA: TGCGCCAGCAGCCCAAGCGGGCGAGCGGGGGGGCGGAATGAGCAGTTCTTC